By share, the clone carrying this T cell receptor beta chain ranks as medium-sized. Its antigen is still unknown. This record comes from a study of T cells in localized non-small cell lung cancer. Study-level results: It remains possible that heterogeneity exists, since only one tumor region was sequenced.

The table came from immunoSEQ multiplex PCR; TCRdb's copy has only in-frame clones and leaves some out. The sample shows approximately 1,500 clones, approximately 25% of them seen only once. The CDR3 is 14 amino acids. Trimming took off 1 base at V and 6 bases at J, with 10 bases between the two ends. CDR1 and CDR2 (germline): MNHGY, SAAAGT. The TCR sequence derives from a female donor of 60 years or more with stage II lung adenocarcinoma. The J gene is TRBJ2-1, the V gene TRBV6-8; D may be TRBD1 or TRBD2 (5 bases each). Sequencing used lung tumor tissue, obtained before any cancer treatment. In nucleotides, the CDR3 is TGTGCCAGCAGTTACTTGGGGGACCCCAATGAGCAGTTCTTC. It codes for CASSYLGDPNEQFF.